This is a list of T cell receptor beta chains from one sample in a study of blood T cell repertoires in COVID-19. Clones were read by immunoSEQ multiplex PCR, and TCRdb kept only the in-frame ones, dropping some. The data show some 110,000 clones, with approximately 90% seen just once and approximately 2% held by the top ten. The sequencing input was peripheral blood. All receptors derive from a man aged 50 or older with COVID-19, enrolled during active disease. The CDR3 runs from the conserved cysteine through the conserved F or W. The D gene is left open where the match is weak. Part of the rows lack a size; the others show once, few, many or a class for expanded clones.

j_gene | abundance | d_gene | v_gene | CDR3aa | CDR3nt
TRBJ1-1 | - | - | TRBV6-5 | CASSYATGKGTEAFF | TGTGCCAGCAGTTACGCGACAGGAAAAGGGACTGAAGCTTTCTTT
TRBJ1-1 | - | - | TRBV25-1 | CASSDPGLITEAFF | TGTGCCAGCAGTGACCCCGGACTGATCACTGAAGCTTTCTTT
TRBJ1-5 | - | TRBD1 | TRBV10-3 | CAITGDRNQPQHF | TGTGCCATCACCGGGGACAGAAATCAGCCCCAGCATTTT
TRBJ1-4 | - | TRBD1 | TRBV30 | CAWTGQVAEKLFF | TGTGCCTGGACGGGACAGGTGGCTGAAAAACTGTTTTTT
TRBJ2-3 | - | TRBD2 | TRBV7-3 | CASSLKAGGEDTQYF | TGTGCCAGCAGCTTAAAGGCGGGAGGGGAAGATACGCAGTATTTT
TRBJ1-1 | - | - | TRBV28 | CASTSRGNTEAFF | TGTGCCAGCACCTCGCGTGGGAACACTGAAGCTTTCTTT
TRBJ2-5 | - | TRBD2 | TRBV7-9 | CASRLLLAGVQETQYF | TGTGCCAGCAGGTTATTACTAGCGGGCGTTCAAGAGACCCAGTACTTC
TRBJ2-7 | - | - | TRBV5-1 | CASSLDQDREQYF | TGCGCCAGCAGCTTGGATCAGGATCGGGAGCAGTACTTC
TRBJ1-1 | - | - | TRBV14 | CASSQSGVQAFF | TGTGCCAGCAGCCAATCAGGGGTGCAAGCTTTCTTT
TRBJ2-6 | - | - | TRBV7-9 | CASSHSSGANVLTF | TGTGCCAGCAGCCATAGCTCTGGGGCCAACGTCCTGACTTTC
TRBJ2-1 | once | - | TRBV6-5 | CASSYFSLGQHEQFF | TGTGCCAGCAGTTACTTTTCTCTTGGGCAGCATGAGCAGTTCTTC
TRBJ2-1 | - | - | TRBV6-2/TRBV6-3 | CASSYSKGSNEQFF | TGTGCCAGCAGTTACTCGAAAGGGAGCAATGAGCAGTTCTTC
TRBJ2-7 | - | TRBD1 | TRBV28 | CASTLGTGGYEQYF | TGTGCCAGCACCTTGGGGACAGGGGGATACGAGCAGTACTTC
TRBJ1-1 | - | - | TRBV6-1 | CASSLTGMNTEAFF | TGTGCCAGCAGTTTAACAGGGATGAACACTGAAGCTTTCTTT
TRBJ2-2 | - | - | TRBV5-1 | CASSLETPGRGTGELFF | TGCGCCAGCAGCTTGGAGACGCCGGGAAGAGGGACCGGGGAGCTGTTTTTT
TRBJ2-2 | - | - | TRBV6-5 | CASQTGGTGELFF | TGTGCCAGCCAGACAGGCGGCACCGGGGAGCTGTTTTTT
TRBJ2-3 | - | - | TRBV5-1 | CASSLWQGSADTQYF | TGCGCCAGCAGCTTGTGGCAGGGGAGTGCAGATACGCAGTATTTT
TRBJ1-2 | - | TRBD1 | TRBV5-5 | CASSFYSGQRLGYTF | TGTGCCAGCAGCTTCTACTCGGGACAGCGGCTGGGCTACACCTTC
TRBJ2-5 | - | - | TRBV7-3 | CASSLGSEETQYF | TGTGCCAGCAGCTTAGGTAGCGAAGAGACCCAGTACTTC
TRBJ2-5 | few | TRBD1 | TRBV7-8 | CASSFTGAGETQYF | TGTGCCAGCAGCTTCACAGGGGCGGGAGAGACCCAGTACTTC
TRBJ1-5 | - | - | TRBV6-2/TRBV6-3 | CASSKPGGAQPQHF | TGTGCCAGCAGCAAACCGGGGGGGGCGCAGCCCCAGCATTTT